The next 28 T cell receptor beta chains were all read from a single sample in a study of T cell responses to AZD1222 COVID-19 vaccine. TCRdb keeps only in-frame clones here, not all; method: immunoSEQ multiplex PCR. The repertoire includes 150,000 to 200,000 clones, approximately 93% of them detected once, and about 1% sits in the top ten. This specimen was peripheral blood, taken on day 0 of AZD1222 vaccination. The receptors were gathered from an adult in good health.

The V call is TRBV6-2 or TRBV6-3, the J call TRBJ1-1; D gene unclear. CDR3 size: 11 residues. Germline V gene data show CDR1 as MNHEY and CDR2 as SVGEGT. Deletions cut 4 bases from V and 5 bases from J, with 5 bases between. DNA of the CDR3: TGTGCCAGCAGTTGGGGTACTGAAGCTTTCTTT. Protein sequence: CASSWGTEAFF.

A single count supports this clone. The chain has TRBV28 and TRBJ1-1; D ambiguous. Deletions cut 4 bases from V and 5 bases from J, with 8 bases between. The CDR3 totals 12 residues. CDR1 is MDHEN, CDR2 SYDVKM, per germline. In DNA form, the CDR3 reads TGTGCCAGCAGTTCTGGGCGGACTGAAGCTTTCTTT. Translated, it gives CASSSGRTEAFF. The complete variable domain, with remaining parts taken from reference TRBV28 and TRBJ1-1, reads DVKVTQSSRYLVKRTGEKVFLECVQDMDHENMFWYRQDPGLGLRLIYFSYDVKMKEKGDIPEGYSVSREKKERFSLILESASTNQTSMYLCASSSGRTEAFFGQGTRLTVV.

As concerns this clone: The junction departs from the called germline gene at one end, perhaps through a read error. For the CDR3, the DNA is TGTGTCAGCAGTTTTGGCACCCACTATGGCTACACCTTC. Translating it yields CVSSFGTHYGYTF. The chain uses TRBV12-3 or TRBV12-4 and TRBJ1-2; D not certain. The CDR3 is 13 amino acids.

The V call is TRBV18, the J call TRBJ1-2; D perhaps matches TRBD1 (6 bases). This CDR3 is built from 14 residues. In germline, CDR1 is KGHSH, CDR2 LQKENI. The V end was cut by 4 bases, the J end by 6 bases, with 15 bases between. CDR3 residues: CASSRSQGMDGYTF. CDR3 nucleotides: TGTGCCAGCTCACGAAGCCAGGGGATGGATGGCTACACCTTC.

The genes are TRBV28 and TRBJ2-7; no definite D call. This CDR3 region has 13 residues. Germline V lookup: CDR1 MDHEN, CDR2 SYDVKM. Trimming took off 5 bases at V and 4 bases at J, with 12 bases between the two ends. The CDR3 sequence: CASSARVGYEQYF. The CDR3, as DNA: TGTGCCAGCAGTGCTAGGGTAGGGTACGAGCAGTACTTC.

CDR3 region: CASSYLGDRGSSPLHF. The CDR3 DNA is TGTGCCAGCAGTTACTTAGGCGACAGGGGAAGTTCACCCCTCCACTTT. V gene TRBV6-5 combines with J gene TRBJ1-6; 8 bases are a match to TRBD1. The CDR3 consists of 16 residues. Trimming cost V 1 base and J 9 bases; bases outside gene matches: 8. Germline CDR1 reads MNHEY; CDR2 reads SVGAGI.

The chain joins TRBV2 to TRBJ2-5; 7 positions match TRBD1. The CDR3 totals 14 residues. Germline trimming cut 3 bases from V and 5 bases from J; bases unmatched to any gene: 6. CDR1 is SNHLY and CDR2 is FYNNEI in the germline V gene. CDR3 sequence (DNA): TGTGCCAGCAGTGATAACAGGGGTCCGGAGACCCAGTACTTC. As protein: CASSDNRGPETQYF.

The genes are TRBV2 and TRBJ2-3; TRBD2 might be the D (6 bases). This CDR3 has 14 amino acids. The germline CDR1 and CDR2 sequences are SNHLY and FYNNEI. The V and J ends lost 7 bases and 3 bases respectively, with 14 bases between them. CDR3 in DNA: TGTGCCAGCACCATTGGGGCGGGAACAGATACGCAGTATTTT. Residues: CASTIGAGTDTQYF.

The J gene is TRBJ2-5, the V gene TRBV3-1 (or the pseudogene TRBV3-2); D remains ambiguous. Germline values: CDR1 LGHDT, CDR2 YNNKEL (reference sequence). The CDR3 is made up of 14 amino acids. Trimming took off 1 base at V and 5 bases at J, with 11 bases between the two ends. The CDR3, as DNA: TGTGCCAGCAGCCAAGTAGGTGGTGGGGAGACCCAGTACTTC. Its protein product is CASSQVGGGETQYF.

The chain couples TRBV28 to TRBJ2-3; maybe TRBD1 (5 bases). Looked up from germline, CDR1 is MDHEN and CDR2 is SYDVKM. V was shortened by 7 bases and J by 4 bases, with 15 bases between the two germline ends. The CDR3 has 14 residues. This chain's CDR3 is CASNLGQTADTQYF. CDR3 DNA: TGTGCCAGCAACCTAGGACAAACAGCAGATACGCAGTATTTT.

The chain uses TRBV27 and TRBJ2-1; 9 nucleotides line up with TRBD1. The CDR3 contains 15 residues. Trimming cost V 5 bases and J 6 bases; bases outside gene matches: 8. Germline V gives CDR1 MNHEY, CDR2 SMNVEV (reference sequence). The CDR3 protein is CASSTGQGISNEQFF. The DNA for the CDR3 is TGTGCCAGCAGTACCGGACAGGGGATTAGCAATGAGCAGTTCTTC.

The chain has TRBV5-1 and TRBJ2-1; weak D call: TRBD1 (6 bases). Trimming stripped 3 bases from V and 6 bases from J, with 13 bases between. The CDR3 covers 14 residues. The germline V gene has CDR1 SGHRS and CDR2 YFSETQ. The CDR3 DNA reads as TGCGCCAGCAGCTCCACAGGGTGGGTCAATGAGCAGTTCTTC. Translation: CASSSTGWVNEQFF.

Remarks on this clone: Other DNA sequences of this sample code for an identical CDR3. The chain has TRBV5-5 and TRBJ1-1; D is ambiguous. Germline CDR1 and CDR2: SGHKS and YYEKEE (reference sequence). The CDR3 contains 13 residues. The V gene lost 2 bases and the J gene lost 1 base, with 6 bases spanning the gap. The CDR3 spells CASSLNRNTEAFF. CDR3 in DNA: TGTGCCAGCAGCTTAAACAGGAACACTGAAGCTTTCTTT.

The CDR3 protein is CATSRDRTDYGYTF. In DNA form, the CDR3 reads TGTGCCACCAGCAGAGATCGGACGGACTATGGCTACACCTTC. The chain employs TRBV15 and TRBJ1-2; D unclear. The CDR3 has 14 amino acids. Germline assignment: CDR1 LNHNV and CDR2 YYDKDF (reference sequence). The V gene lost 0 bases and the J gene lost 3 bases, with 8 bases spanning the gap.

This chain links TRBV7-8 with TRBJ1-6, with unresolved D. Germline V gene data show CDR1 as SGHVS and CDR2 as FQNEAQ. V lost 5 bases and J 6 bases, leaving 11 bases between the germline ends. The CDR3 totals 14 residues. The CDR3 is CASSPREFNSPLHF. The DNA of the CDR3 is TGTGCCAGCAGCCCTCGGGAGTTTAATTCACCCCTCCACTTT.

As for this clone: Other DNA sequences within the sample encode an identical CDR3. The rearrangement links TRBV18 to TRBJ2-7; D is unresolved. The CDR3 runs to 11 residues. Per germline, CDR1 KGHSH and CDR2 LQKENI. The ends were cut back, 3 bases at V and 3 bases at J, with 3 bases in the middle. The CDR3 loop reads CASSPGYEQYF. In DNA, the CDR3 is TGTGCCAGCTCACCGGGCTACGAGCAGTACTTC.

The DNA for the CDR3 is TGCGCCAGCAGCGACAAATGGGCAGGGTCGGTGAACACCATATATTTT. Translating it yields CASSDKWAGSVNTIYF. The rearrangement links TRBV5-1 to TRBJ1-3; possibly TRBD1 for D (5 bases). Per the germline V gene, CDR1 is SGHRS and CDR2 is YFSETQ. This CDR3 is built from 16 residues. Trimming shortened V by 4 bases and J by 7 bases, and 21 bases separated the two germline ends.

V and J are TRBV5-1 and TRBJ1-1; D is ambiguous. Germline V gene lookup returns CDR1 SGHRS and CDR2 YFSETQ. V was cut by 0 bases and J by 5 bases, with 8 bases left in between. The CDR3 loop spans 13 amino acids. The DNA of the CDR3 is TGCGCCAGCAGCTTGGCCTGGACGACTGAAGCTTTCTTT. This translates into CASSLAWTTEAFF.

This chain links TRBV18 with TRBJ2-3; either TRBD1 or TRBD2 may fit D (5 bases each). The V end lost 4 bases, the J end lost 2 bases, and 10 bases lay between the germline ends. Germline CDR1 reads KGHSH; CDR2 reads LQKENI. The CDR3 runs to 14 residues. The CDR3 loop reads CASSLRDDTDTQYF. The CDR3 nucleotides are TGTGCCAGCTCACTTCGGGACGACACAGATACGCAGTATTTT.

This chain links TRBV5-4 with TRBJ1-2; tentative D call: TRBD1 (6 bases). Germline lookup yields CDR1 SGHNT and CDR2 YYREEE (reference sequence). The germline V and J ends were trimmed by 3 bases and 2 bases, with 14 bases remaining between them. CDR3 size: 15 residues. CDR3 in DNA: TGTGCCAGCAGCTCCGCCAGGGGAAGCAACTATGGCTACACCTTC. Amino acid sequence: CASSSARGSNYGYTF.

The gene calls are TRBV2 and TRBJ2-1; TRBD2 might be the D (5 bases). The CDR3 has 12 amino acids. The germline CDR1 and CDR2 sequences are SNHLY and FYNNEI. V lost 7 bases to trimming and J lost 9 bases, with 13 bases between them. The CDR3 DNA follows: TGTGCCAGCAAAGTGTGGGCGGGTGAGCAGTTCTTC. Translation: CASKVWAGEQFF.

The rearrangement links TRBV11-3 to TRBJ2-1; D ambiguous. CDR1 SGHNT and CDR2 YENEEA come from the germline V gene. The CDR3 length is 14 residues. With 5 bases removed from V and 7 bases from J, the gap between germline ends came to 15 bases. This chain's CDR3 is CASSPGKLVNEQFF. The CDR3 coding sequence is TGTGCCAGCAGCCCCGGAAAGTTGGTGAATGAGCAGTTCTTC.

This sequence joins TRBV10-2 and TRBJ1-4, with D perhaps matching TRBD1 (6 bases). Trimming pared 6 bases from V and 5 bases from J, leaving 10 bases between. The CDR3 loop spans 13 amino acids. The germline V gene has CDR1 WSHSY and CDR2 SAAADI. The CDR3: CASSRGGNEKLFF. The DNA of the CDR3 is TGCGCCAGCAGCAGGGGAGGGAATGAAAAACTGTTTTTT.

This clone came up once. V usage is TRBV6-5 and J usage is TRBJ1-5; TRBD1 matches 8 bases. CDR1 MNHEY and CDR2 SVGAGI come from the germline V gene. V trimming: 7 bases; J trimming: 1 base; junction bases outside the gene matches: 3. This CDR3 region has 14 residues. DNA of the CDR3: TGTGCCAGCAACAGGGGGGGAAGCAATCAGCCCCAGCATTTT. Its protein is CASNRGGSNQPQHF.

CDR3 sequence (DNA): TGTGCCAGCAGCTTATCGGGACAAATGAACACTGAAGCTTTCTTT. Translated: CASSLSGQMNTEAFF. The V gene is TRBV7-9, the J gene TRBJ1-1; tentatively, D is TRBD1 (6 bases). CDR3 length: 15 amino acids. CDR1 is SEHNR, CDR2 FQNEAQ, per germline (reference sequence). Deletions cut 2 bases from V and 0 bases from J, with 10 bases between.

The rearrangement uses TRBV6-5 and TRBJ2-7, with D possibly TRBD1 on 5 matching bases. The V and J ends lost 5 bases and 5 bases respectively, with 10 bases between them. The CDR3 totals 12 residues. Germline CDR1 and CDR2: MNHEY and SVGAGI. The CDR3 loop reads CASSPQGDEQYF. The CDR3 DNA follows: TGTGCCAGCAGTCCCCAGGGCGACGAGCAGTACTTC.

This rearrangement joins TRBV14 to TRBJ1-1; weak D call: TRBD1 (5 bases). With 4 bases removed from V and 6 bases from J, the gap between germline ends came to 21 bases. This CDR3 is built from 16 residues. Germline CDR1 is SGHDN and CDR2 is FVKESK. Here the CDR3 DNA reads TGTGCCAGCAGCCTGGTGGGAGGGGACCACTGGGCTGAAGCTTTCTTT. Its translation: CASSLVGGDHWAEAFF.

The rearrangement uses TRBV5-6 and TRBJ1-6; TRBD1 agrees at 7 bases. The germline gives CDR1 SGHDT, CDR2 YYEEEE. The CDR3 consists of 16 residues. Trimming removed 1 base from V and 4 bases from J; junction bases left unmatched: 5. The CDR3 spells CASSLFNRGYNSPLHF. The CDR3 bases are TGTGCCAGCAGCTTGTTTAACAGGGGATATAATTCACCCCTCCACTTT. The full variable domain, rest sourced from reference TRBV5-6 and TRBJ1-6, is DAGVTQSPTHLIKTRGQQVTLRCSPKSGHDTVSWYQQALGQGPQFIFQYYEEEERQRGNFPDRFSGHQFPNYSSELNVNALLLGDSALYLCASSLFNRGYNSPLHFGNGTRLTVT.